This entry describes one T cell receptor (beta chain). The data were taken from a study of cytomegalovirus exposure and HLA in healthy donors. The study ran its PCR with 60 Vbeta and 13 Jbeta primers. Sequencing used immunoSEQ multiplex PCR; TCRdb keeps in-frame clones, though not all of them. The data show 100,000 to 150,000 clones, with less than 80% seen just once and approximately 3.5% held by the top ten. With 7 bases clipped from V and 5 bases from J, the junction kept 4 bases outside the gene matches. This CDR3 spans 15 amino acids. Germline lookup yields CDR1 SNHLY and CDR2 FYNNEI. The V call is TRBV2, the J call TRBJ2-2, with TRBD2 matching over 13 bases. The sample was PBMCs. This clonotype was sampled from a man aged 25 to 40 in good health and CMV-seronegative. The CDR3 DNA is TGTGCCAGCAAGAAACTAGCGGGGGGGACCGGGGAGCTGTTTTTT. This codes for CASKKLAGGTGELFF. The full variable domain, rest sourced from reference TRBV2 and TRBJ2-2, is EPEVTQTPSHQVTQMGQEVILRCVPISNHLYFYWYRQILGQKVEFLVSFYNNEISEKSEIFDDQFSVERPDGSNFTLKIRSTKLEDSAMYFCASKKLAGGTGELFFGEGSRLTVL.